This T cell receptor beta chain was identified during a study of CD8 T cells in ankylosing spondylitis. Preparation of TCR beta libraries was done by quantitative 5'-RACE with molecular barcodes. TCRdb passed the 5' RACE reads through MiXCR, listing each CDR3 protein once. The sample has under 250,000 distinct CDR3 sequences, under 35% seen once; the top ten hold roughly 4.2%. The CDR3 has 12 amino acids. Trimming removed 5 bases from V and 5 bases from J, with 6 bases in between. Germline V lookup: CDR1 MGHRA, CDR2 YSYEKL. This chain connects TRBV4-1 to TRBJ2-2; possible D gene TRBD1, 5 bases. The receptor was isolated from a male donor with ankylosing spondylitis or in good health (not recorded which). The sequenced sample consisted of blood, either unsorted or a sorted T cell fraction (not recorded which). CDR3 residues: CASSSGTGELFF. As DNA, the CDR3 is TGCGCCAGCAGCTCAGGGACCGGGGAGCTGTTTTTT.